The 10 T cell receptor beta chains below all came from one sample that was sequenced in a study of blood T cell repertoires in COVID-19. Sequencing was performed with immunoSEQ multiplex PCR; in TCRdb, only in-frame clones are kept and a portion is missing. The repertoire holds 270,000 or so clones, roughly 89% seen once, with 0.85% to 0.95% in the top ten. Input material: peripheral blood. The receptors were gathered from a middle-aged woman who had recovered from COVID-19.

V is TRBV7-2 and J is TRBJ2-1; 11 nucleotides align to TRBD2. This CDR3 comprises 15 residues. Germline V gene lookup returns CDR1 SGHTA and CDR2 FQGNSA. The junction had 9 bases not matched to a gene; V was cut back by 4 bases and J by 10 bases. CDR3 residues: CASSSTGTSGLEQFF. CDR3 DNA sequence: TGTGCCAGCAGCTCCACCGGGACTAGCGGTCTGGAGCAGTTCTTC.

The rearrangement links TRBV12-3 or TRBV12-4 to TRBJ1-5, with 8 nucleotides matching TRBD1. After removal of 6 bases from V and 9 bases from J, the junction contained 7 bases not matched to a gene. The CDR3 length is 13 residues. In DNA, the CDR3 is TGTGCCAGCAGGGGGACAGGAGATGGGCCCCAGCATTTT. This translates into CASRGTGDGPQHF.

The chain couples TRBV11-2 to TRBJ1-3, with D unclear. Trimming cost V 0 bases and J 3 bases, with 12 bases left between them. The CDR3 spans 16 residues. The germline gives CDR1 SGHAT, CDR2 FQNNGV. As DNA, the CDR3 is TGTGCCAGCAGCTTAGATATGGGCAGCGGTGGAAACACCATATATTTT. The encoded protein is CASSLDMGSGGNTIYF. The whole variable domain, filled in from reference TRBV11-2 and TRBJ1-3, reads EAGVAQSPRYKIIEKRQSVAFWCNPISGHATLYWYQQILGQGPKLLIQFQNNGVVDDSQLPKDRFSAERLKGVDSTLKIQPAKLEDSAVYLCASSLDMGSGGNTIYFGEGSWLTVV.

This rearrangement joins TRBV27 to TRBJ2-3; D perhaps matches TRBD2 (6 bases). Germline-derived CDR1 and CDR2 are MNHEY and SMNVEV (reference sequence). The CDR3 totals 14 residues. The ends were cut back, 3 bases at V and 4 bases at J, with 11 bases in the middle. The CDR3 loop reads CASSFVGEADTQYF. CDR3 sequence (DNA): TGTGCCAGCAGTTTCGTTGGGGAGGCAGATACGCAGTATTTT.

This clone has just a few counts. The chain links TRBV18 to TRBJ1-3; D is uncertain. Germline V gene sequence: CDR1 KGHSH, CDR2 LQKENI. The CDR3 spans 13 residues. V lost 3 bases, J lost 1 base, and 4 bases lay in between. The CDR3 nucleotides read TGTGCCAGCTCACCCACTTCTGGAAACACCATATATTTT. Translation: CASSPTSGNTIYF. The full variable domain, its missing parts supplied by reference TRBV18 and TRBJ1-3, is NAGVMQNPRHLVRRRGQEARLRCSPMKGHSHVYWYRQLPEEGLKFMVYLQKENIIDESGMPKERFSAEFPKEGPSILRIQQVVRGDSAAYFCASSPTSGNTIYFGEGSWLTVV.

Turning to this clone: Other DNA sequences in the same sample also yield this CDR3. The V gene is TRBV27, the J gene TRBJ1-1; a weak D match, TRBD1 (5 bases). With 0 bases removed from V and 2 bases from J, the gap between germline ends came to 10 bases. CDR1 and CDR2 from the germline V gene are MNHEY and SMNVEV (reference sequence). The CDR3 is 15 amino acids. The CDR3 DNA sequence: TGTGCCAGCAGTTTATCGGCAGGGCTAAACACTGAAGCTTTCTTT. This sequence encodes CASSLSAGLNTEAFF.

The chain couples TRBV5-1 to TRBJ2-7; 8 bases agree with TRBD1. This CDR3 is 15 amino acids long. Germline lookup yields CDR1 SGHRS and CDR2 YFSETQ. Trimming removed 0 bases from V and 5 bases from J; junction bases left unmatched: 7. In DNA form, the CDR3 reads TGCGCCAGCAGCTTGGGGGACAGGCGGGATGACGAGCAGTACTTC. Protein sequence: CASSLGDRRDDEQYF.

The V gene is TRBV2, the J gene TRBJ1-5; 7 positions match TRBD1. CDR1 and CDR2 from the germline V gene are SNHLY and FYNNEI. The CDR3 is 15 amino acids. The junction had 14 bases not matched to a gene; V was cut back by 10 bases and J by 5 bases. CDR3 sequence reads: CATRPETGIDQPQHF. CDR3 sequence (DNA): TGTGCCACCCGTCCTGAGACAGGGATCGATCAGCCCCAGCATTTT.

The rearrangement uses TRBV29-1 and TRBJ2-3; 8 bases map to TRBD2. Germline CDR1 and CDR2: SQVTM and ANQGSEA. The CDR3 has 14 residues. With 3 bases clipped from V and 5 bases from J, the junction kept 7 bases outside the gene matches. Here the CDR3 DNA reads TGCAGCGTTGAGAACGGCGGGAGGAAAGATACGCAGTATTTT. Protein product: CSVENGGRKDTQYF.

The rearrangement joins TRBV7-3 to TRBJ2-1; 9 bases are a match to TRBD2. The CDR3 covers 15 residues. Per germline, CDR1 SGHTA and CDR2 FQGTGA. V shed 5 bases and J 3 bases; nucleotides not matched to a gene: 5. In DNA, the CDR3 is TGTGCCAGCAGCCCGCGGGGGGGAGGCTACAATGAGCAGTTCTTC. Protein sequence: CASSPRGGGYNEQFF.